This T cell receptor (beta chain) was observed in a study of T cell changes during pregnancy in multiple sclerosis. Losses at the gene ends were 0 bases for V and 11 bases for J; bases not matched to a gene: 11. Per germline, CDR1 SGHVS and CDR2 FQNEAQ. CDR3 length: 16 amino acids. Profiled with immunoSEQ multiplex PCR; TCRdb holds only in-frame clones, not every one. The sample has about 98,000 clones; roughly nine tenths are singletons. The material sequenced was peripheral blood, taken after pregnancy. The clonotype originates from a female donor in good health, enrolled as a control in a pregnancy study. The gene calls are TRBV7-8 and TRBJ2-5; TRBD2 agrees at 11 bases. CDR3 amino acids: CASSLALSVTSGGQYF. The CDR3 DNA reads TGTGCCAGCAGCTTAGCCCTCTCCGTAACTAGCGGGGGTCAGTACTTC.